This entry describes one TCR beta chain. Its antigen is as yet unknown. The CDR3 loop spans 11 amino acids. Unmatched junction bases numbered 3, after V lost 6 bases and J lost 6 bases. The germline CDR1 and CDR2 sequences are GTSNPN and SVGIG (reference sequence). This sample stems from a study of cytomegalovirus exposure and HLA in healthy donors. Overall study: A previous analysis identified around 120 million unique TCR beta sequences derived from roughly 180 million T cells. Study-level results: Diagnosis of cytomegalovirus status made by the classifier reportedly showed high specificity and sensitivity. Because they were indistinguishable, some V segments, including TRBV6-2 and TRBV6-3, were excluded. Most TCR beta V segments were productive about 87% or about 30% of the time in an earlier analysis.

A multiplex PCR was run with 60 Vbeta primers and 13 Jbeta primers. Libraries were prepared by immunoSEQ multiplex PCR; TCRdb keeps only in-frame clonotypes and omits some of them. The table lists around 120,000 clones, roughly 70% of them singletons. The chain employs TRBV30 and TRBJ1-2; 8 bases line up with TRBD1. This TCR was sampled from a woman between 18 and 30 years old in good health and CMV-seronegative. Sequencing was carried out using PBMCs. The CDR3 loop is CACAGGHGYTF. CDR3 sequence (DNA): TGTGCCTGCGCAGGGGGCCATGGCTACACCTTC.